This is a list of T cell receptor beta chains from one sample in a study of cytomegalovirus exposure and HLA in healthy donors. Here immunoSEQ multiplex PCR was the method, and the copy in TCRdb shows in-frame clones only, minus some. The table lists around 65,000 clones, 55% to 75% of them singletons. Sequencing was carried out using PBMCs. The receptors stem from a middle-aged man in good health and CMV-seropositive. Each CDR3 is given with its conserved first and last residue. The order of the fields is V gene, D gene, J gene, CDR3 protein, CDR3 DNA. D genes are given only for firm matches.

V: TRBV25-1; D: TRBD1; J: TRBJ1-1; CDR3: CASSKSDRVNTEAFF; DNA: TGTGCCAGCAGTAAAAGTGACAGGGTGAACACTGAAGCTTTCTTT
V: TRBV14; D: TRBD2; J: TRBJ2-1; CDR3: CASSLKSGTSSFF; DNA: TGTGCCAGCAGCCTGAAGTCCGGGACTAGCTCCTTCTTC
V: TRBV15; D: .; J: TRBJ1-5; CDR3: CATSREPQGPQHF; DNA: TGTGCCACCAGCAGGGAGCCACAGGGACCCCAGCATTTT
V: TRBV7-9; D: .; J: TRBJ2-3; CDR3: CASSTGRGATQYF; DNA: TGTGCCAGCAGCACAGGCCGGGGGGCTACGCAGTATTTT
V: TRBV20-1; D: .; J: TRBJ2-2; CDR3: CSASSTGELFF; DNA: TGCAGTGCTAGTAGCACCGGGGAGCTGTTTTTT
V: TRBV7-9; D: .; J: TRBJ2-7; CDR3: CSSSQGGTARAKEQYF; DNA: TGTTCCAGCAGCCAAGGAGGGACAGCGAGAGCCAAAGAGCAATACTTC
V: TRBV2; D: .; J: TRBJ2-2; CDR3: CASSESGRMNTGELFF; DNA: TGTGCCAGCAGTGAAAGCGGGCGGATGAACACCGGGGAGCTGTTTTTT
V: TRBV7-9; D: TRBD1; J: TRBJ1-4; CDR3: CASSLAGQGNEKLFF; DNA: TGTGCCAGCAGCTTAGCAGGACAGGGGAATGAAAAACTGTTTTTT
V: TRBV19; D: .; J: TRBJ1-6; CDR3: CASRARQNNSPLHF; DNA: TGTGCCAGTAGGGCTAGGCAGAATAATTCACCCCTCCACTTT
V: TRBV6-5; D: TRBD1; J: TRBJ1-1; CDR3: CASSYSRGLTEAFF; DNA: TGTGCCAGCAGTTACTCGAGGGGGCTCACTGAAGCTTTCTTT